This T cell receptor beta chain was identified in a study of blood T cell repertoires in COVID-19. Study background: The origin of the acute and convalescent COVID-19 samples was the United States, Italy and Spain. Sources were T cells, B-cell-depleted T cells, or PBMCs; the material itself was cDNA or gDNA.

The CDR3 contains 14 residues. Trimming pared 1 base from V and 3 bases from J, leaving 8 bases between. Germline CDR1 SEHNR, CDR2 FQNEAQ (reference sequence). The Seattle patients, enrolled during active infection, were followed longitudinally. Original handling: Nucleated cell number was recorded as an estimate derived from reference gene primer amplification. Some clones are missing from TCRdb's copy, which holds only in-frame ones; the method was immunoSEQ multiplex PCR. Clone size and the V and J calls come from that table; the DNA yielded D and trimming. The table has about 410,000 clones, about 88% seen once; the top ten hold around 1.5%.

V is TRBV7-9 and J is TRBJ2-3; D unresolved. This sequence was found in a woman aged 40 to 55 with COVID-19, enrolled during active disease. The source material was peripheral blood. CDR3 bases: TGTGCCAGCAGCTTAGAGCGTAATACAGATACGCAGTATTTT. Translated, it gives CASSLERNTDTQYF.